This T cell receptor beta chain was retrieved from a study of follicular helper T cells after annual influenza vaccination. V lost 2 bases and J lost 0, with 7 bases in between. The CDR3 is 14 residues long. Germline loops: CDR1 SGHVS, CDR2 FNYEAQ. TCRdb's copy holds only in-frame clones and misses some; the assay was immunoSEQ multiplex PCR. This sample has approximately 9,500 clones, with about 83% found just once. Noted time point: 2014-2015 season, 7 days after vaccination. This material consisted of CXCR5- memory CD4+ T cells sorted from blood, taken 7 days after influenza vaccination. The genes are TRBV7-6 and TRBJ2-5; tentatively, D is TRBD1 (5 bases). This receptor was identified in an adult who received the influenza vaccine. The CDR3 is CASSLSDNQETQYF. Here the CDR3 DNA reads TGTGCCAGCAGCTTATCGGACAACCAAGAGACCCAGTACTTC.